Listed here are 24 T cell receptor beta chains from one sample, sequenced in a study of T cells in women clearing cervical HPV infection. Here immunoSEQ multiplex PCR was the method, and the copy in TCRdb shows in-frame clones only, minus some. The sample holds 29,000 or so clones. The sample was blood buffy coat. These receptors came from a woman between 18 and 75 years old with a cervical HPV16 infection that either progressed to CIN3+ or cleared (not recorded which).

Of note for this clone: The read gets to within 3 residues of the CDR3 end, and the germline J gene fills in the rest. V and J are TRBV12-3 or TRBV12-4 and TRBJ1-6; no definite D call. CDR3 length: 14 amino acids. V was shortened by 5 bases and J by 10 bases, with 15 bases between the two germline ends. This chain's CDR3 is CASSPGLSGSPLHF. Partial CDR3 DNA: TGTGCCAGCAGTCCCGGGTTATCTGGGTCACCC.

With respect to this clone: The sequence runs out 3 residues before the end of the CDR3; the remainder is reconstructed from the germline J gene. V gene TRBV4-1 combines with J gene TRBJ2-1; TRBD2 aligns across 8 bases. Germline trimming cut 5 bases from V and 7 bases from J; bases unmatched to any gene: 10. The germline V gene has CDR1 MGHRA and CDR2 YSYEKL. The CDR3 spans 15 residues. The CDR3 sequence: CASSIRGGRGNEQFF. The sequenced CDR3 bases are TGCGCCAGCAGCATTCGGGGGGGCCGAGGGAATGAG.

As concerns this clone: The read terminates 3 residues ahead of where the CDR3 ends, so the germline J gene completes it. The same CDR3 also results from other DNA sequences found in this sample. This chain joins TRBV20-1 and TRBJ1-3; 10 nucleotides line up with TRBD1. CDR3 length: 14 amino acids. Losses at the gene ends were 1 base for V and 3 bases for J; bases not matched to a gene: 0. Germline lookup yields CDR1 DFQATT and CDR2 SNEGSKA (reference sequence). Here the CDR3 reads CSARGDRGGNTIYF. The covered CDR3 bases are TGCAGTGCTAGAGGGGACAGGGGTGGAAACACC.

Details on this clone: The CDR3 end falls 3 residues outside the read, so it is completed with the germline J gene. The V and J genes are TRBV30 and TRBJ2-7; TRBD1 matches 8 bases. This CDR3 contains 15 residues. Germline V gene data show CDR1 as GTSNPN and CDR2 as SVGIG (reference sequence). V was clipped by 0 bases and J by 3 bases; unmatched bases: 7. Here the CDR3 reads CAWSVPADRGYEQYF. Partial CDR3 DNA: TGTGCCTGGAGTGTACCCGCCGACAGGGGCTACGAG.

The CDR3 loop reads CAWRKGLGQPQHF. The DNA read from the CDR3 is TGTGCCTGGAGAAAGGGGCTAGGTCAGCCC. This sequence joins TRBV30 and TRBJ1-5, with D maybe TRBD1 (5 bases). The read terminates 3 residues before the CDR3 end, so the remaining end is supplied by the germline J gene. The CDR3 contains 13 residues. The germline V gene encodes CDR1 GTSNPN and CDR2 SVGIG (reference sequence). Trimming pared 3 bases from V and 6 bases from J, leaving 12 bases between.

As concerns this clone: The CDR3 end is not reached by the read, which stops 3 residues before it; the germline J gene fills it in. The gene calls are TRBV10-3 and TRBJ2-5; 8 nucleotides match TRBD2. CDR1 and CDR2 from the germline V gene are ENHRY and SYGVKD. The CDR3 is made up of 13 amino acids. Losses at the gene ends were 10 bases for V and 1 base for J; bases not matched to a gene: 5. The CDR3 loop reads CATWSGGQETQYF. The CDR3 bases that were read are TGTGCCACGTGGAGCGGGGGCCAAGAGACC.

On this clone: The read stops 3 residues short of the end of the CDR3; the missing end is completed from the germline J gene. The chain combines TRBV30 with TRBJ1-4, with a possible D match to TRBD1 (5 bases). This CDR3 contains 15 residues. Trimming removed 1 base at V and 2 bases at J, with 11 bases between. Germline V gene sequence: CDR1 GTSNPN, CDR2 SVGIG (reference sequence). The sequenced CDR3 bases are TGTGCCTGGAGTGGCCAGGGAGTCACTAATGAAAAA. Its translation: CAWSGQGVTNEK. The CDR3 reads in full as CAWSGQGVTNEKLFF.

As regards this clone: The read comes to an end 3 residues before the CDR3 does, leaving the germline J gene to fill in the end. This chain connects TRBV30 to TRBJ1-3, with D unclear. Germline CDR1 reads GTSNPN; CDR2 reads SVGIG (reference sequence). V was shortened by 4 bases and J by 8 bases, with 12 bases between the two germline ends. There are 12 residues in the CDR3. Partial CDR3 DNA: TGTGCCTGGACAGGAACCGGGGACACC. This gives the protein CAWTGTGDT. The full CDR3 reads CAWTGTGDTIYF.

To note about this clone: The read falls 3 residues short of the CDR3 end, and the missing part is taken from the germline J gene. The V gene is TRBV20-1, the J gene TRBJ2-3; TRBD2 matches 11 bases. This CDR3 spans 15 amino acids. Germline loops: CDR1 DFQATT, CDR2 SNEGSKA (reference sequence). Trimming removed 6 bases from V and 2 bases from J; junction bases left unmatched: 7. CDR3 region: CSARPGLADTDTQYF. The covered CDR3 bases are TGCAGTGCCCGACCGGGACTAGCGGACACAGATACG.

Comment on this clone: The read ends 3 residues shy of where the CDR3 ends; the end is completed using the germline J gene. The rearrangement joins TRBV30 to TRBJ1-2, with D perhaps matching TRBD1 (5 bases). The germline V gene encodes CDR1 GTSNPN and CDR2 SVGIG (reference sequence). The CDR3 totals 16 residues. CDR3: CAWSRTWRDYTDTYTF. The part of the CDR3 DNA that was read is TGTGCCTGGAGCCGAACCTGGCGGGACTACACAGATACC.

On this clone itself: Coverage ceases 3 residues before the CDR3 finishes, and the germline J gene fills in the end. The V call is TRBV12-3 or TRBV12-4, the J call TRBJ2-5; D gene ambiguous. The CDR3 has 12 residues. V lost 1 base to trimming and J lost 3 bases, with 3 bases between them. CDR3 loop: CASSLVKETQYF. The part of the CDR3 DNA that was read is TGTGCCAGCAGTTTAGTTAAAGAGACC.

Incomplete CDR3 DNA: TGCAGCGTTGAAGTAGGGGCGGGGAATTCCTACGAG. As protein: CSVEVGAGNSYE. The CDR3 as a whole reads CSVEVGAGNSYEQYF. The chain carries TRBV29-1 and TRBJ2-7, with D possibly being TRBD2 (6 bases). The read halts 3 residues ahead of the CDR3 end, with the missing end drawn from the germline J gene. V was clipped by 1 base and J by 1 base, with 14 bases between them. The CDR3 spans 15 residues. CDR1 is SQVTM and CDR2 is ANQGSEA in the germline V gene.

Concerning this clone: The read finishes 3 residues shy of the CDR3 end, and the germline J gene is used to complete it. The chain combines TRBV20-1 with TRBJ2-2; TRBD1 might be the D (6 bases). V was shortened by 6 bases and J by 9 bases, with 11 bases between the two germline ends. This CDR3 has 11 amino acids. In germline, CDR1 is DFQATT, CDR2 SNEGSKA (reference sequence). The CDR3 protein is CSASRGRELFF. The sequenced part of the CDR3 DNA is TGCAGTGCGAGCAGGGGAAGGGAG.

A remark on this clone: Read coverage stops 3 residues before the CDR3 terminus; the germline J gene supplies the remainder. The rearrangement joins TRBV20-1 to TRBJ2-7; 9 bases align to TRBD2. CDR1 is DFQATT, CDR2 SNEGSKA, per germline (reference sequence). The V segment lost 1 base and the J segment 3 bases; nucleotides outside the gene matches: 7. CDR3 length: 15 amino acids. CDR3 protein: CSARVPPSGDYEQYF. Incomplete CDR3 DNA: TGCAGTGCTAGAGTTCCCCCTAGCGGGGACTACGAG.

In the case of this clone: The read falls 3 residues short of the CDR3 end, and the missing part is taken from the germline J gene. The genes are TRBV18 and TRBJ1-2; D is unresolved. From germline, CDR1 is KGHSH and CDR2 LQKENI. The CDR3 contains 15 residues. CDR3 sequence reads: CASSPGSTVNGDYTF. The sequenced part of the CDR3 DNA is TGTGCCAGCTCACCAGGTTCTACCGTAAACGGGGAC.

CDR3 residues: CASSGLADEQYF. Partial CDR3 DNA: TGTGCCAGCAGCGGACTAGCGGACGAG. The rearrangement links TRBV5-4 to TRBJ2-7; 10 nucleotides agree with TRBD2. The CDR3 end is not reached by the read, which stops 3 residues before it; the germline J gene fills it in. The CDR3 spans 12 residues. The V and J ends lost 4 bases and 5 bases, in that order; junction bases with no gene match: 0. Looked up from germline, CDR1 is SGHNT and CDR2 is YYREEE (reference sequence).

With regard to this clone: The CDR3 is cut off 3 residues early in the read; its end comes from the germline J gene. This sequence joins TRBV30 and TRBJ2-3; 9 positions agree with TRBD1. Germline CDR1 is GTSNPN and CDR2 is SVGIG (reference sequence). There are 16 residues in the CDR3. CDR3: CAWSHGGDRETEAQYF. CDR3 DNA, as far as it was read: TGTGCCTGGAGTCATGGCGGGGACAGGGAAACAGAGGCG.

Remarks on this clone: The DNA ends 3 residues before the CDR3 does, and the rest of the CDR3 is filled in from the germline J gene. The chain combines TRBV28 with TRBJ1-5; 9 bases map to TRBD1. Germline V gene sequence: CDR1 MDHEN, CDR2 SYDVKM. The ends lost 4 bases at V and 4 bases at J; junction bases unmatched: 5. CDR3 length equals 15 residues. The CDR3: CASSSPTGGNQPQHF. Incomplete CDR3 DNA: TGTGCCAGCAGTTCCCCGACAGGGGGGAATCAGCCC. Complete variable domain (other parts from reference TRBV28 and TRBJ1-5): DVKVTQSSRYLVKRTGEKVFLECVQDMDHENMFWYRQDPGLGLRLIYFSYDVKMKEKGDIPEGYSVSREKKERFSLILESASTNQTSMYLCASSSPTGGNQPQHFGDGTRLSIL.

Of note for this clone: The read ends 3 residues early relative to the CDR3; the germline J gene fills the gap. The V gene is TRBV14, the J gene TRBJ2-7; D possibly corresponds to TRBD1 (5 bases). Germline V gives CDR1 SGHDN, CDR2 FVKESK. The CDR3 spans 15 residues. Trimming took off 1 base at V and 0 bases at J, with 10 bases between the two ends. The CDR3 spells CASSQAKTVSYEQYF. CDR3 bases read: TGTGCCAGCAGCCAAGCAAAGACAGTCTCCTACGAG.

Comments on this clone: The sequence runs out 3 residues before the end of the CDR3; the remainder is reconstructed from the germline J gene. The chain couples TRBV18 to TRBJ1-1; 9 positions agree with TRBD1. With V trimmed by 5 bases and J by 5 bases, 9 bases remained unmatched. This CDR3 has 15 residues. CDR1 and CDR2 from the germline V gene are KGHSH and LQKENI. The CDR3 is CASSETGGTGTEAFF. The sequenced CDR3 bases are TGTGCCAGCTCAGAAACAGGGGGCACGGGTACTGAA.

A remark on this clone: Sequencing ends 3 residues short of the CDR3 end; the germline J gene provides the rest. This chain links TRBV2 with TRBJ1-1, with 9 bases fitting TRBD1. The CDR3 totals 15 residues. Germline V gives CDR1 SNHLY, CDR2 FYNNEI. The junction had 8 bases not matched to a gene; V was cut back by 4 bases and J by 5 bases. CDR3 residues: CASSGRQGEMTEAFF. The CDR3 bases that were read are TGTGCCAGCAGTGGTAGACAGGGGGAGATGACTGAA.

With regard to this clone: The sequenced fragment ends 3 residues before the CDR3 boundary, so the rest is inferred from the germline J gene. The chain has TRBV5-1 and TRBJ2-3; D perhaps matches TRBD2 (6 bases). The CDR3 has 16 residues. The ends were cut back, 5 bases at V and 0 bases at J, with 16 bases in the middle. Germline V gives CDR1 SGHRS, CDR2 YFSETQ. The CDR3 bases that were read are TGCGCCAGCAGTAATATAGCGGAGACTAGCACAGATACG. Its protein product is CASSNIAETSTDT. The full-length CDR3 reads as CASSNIAETSTDTQYF. Based on the CDR3 plus reference TRBV5-1 and TRBJ2-3, the full variable domain is KAGVTQTPRYLIKTRGQQVTLSCSPISGHRSVSWYQQTPGQGLQFLFEYFSETQRNKGNFPGRFSGRQFSNSRSEMNVSTLELGDSALYLCASSNIAETSTDTQYFGPGTRLTVL.

As for this clone: The sequence runs out 3 residues before the end of the CDR3; the remainder is reconstructed from the germline J gene. The chain employs TRBV4-1 and TRBJ2-7, with 10 bases fitting TRBD2. CDR3 length: 16 amino acids. The ends lost 1 base at V and 1 base at J; junction bases unmatched: 4. CDR1 is MGHRA and CDR2 is YSYEKL in the germline V gene. CDR3 sequence reads: CASSQASLAGSYEQYF. CDR3 bases read: TGCGCCAGCAGCCAAGCCTCACTAGCGGGATCCTACGAG.

To note about this clone: The CDR3 end is not reached by the read, which stops 3 residues before it; the germline J gene fills it in. The rearrangement uses TRBV7-9 and TRBJ2-7; 9 bases map to TRBD2. CDR3 length equals 15 residues. The V gene's germline CDR1 is SEHNR and CDR2 FQNEAQ (reference sequence). Trimming at V came to 1 base and at J to 5 bases, leaving 6 bases not matched to a gene. The covered CDR3 bases are TGTGCCAGCAGCTTAGAAGCGGGGGGCCTCGACGAG. Translated, it gives CASSLEAGGLDE. The full CDR3 reads CASSLEAGGLDEQYF.